Listed here are 6 T cell receptor beta chains from one sample, sequenced in a study of Ad26.COV2.S vaccination and SARS-CoV-2 variants. Stated treatment: over 15 received Ad26.COV2.S at low or high dose, single or two shots; about 5 received placebo; per-sample allocation not given. Sampling happened 63 days after the first vaccine or placebo injection. Clones were sequenced by immunoSEQ multiplex PCR, and TCRdb holds only the in-frame ones, with some missing. Seen here are about 350,000 clones, 80% to 90% observed once, and the top ten hold around 11%. Sequenced here: peripheral blood, sampled in a trial of Ad26.COV2.S vaccine versus placebo. These receptors all stem from a person aged 18-65 years who received the Ad26.COV2.S COVID-19 vaccine or a placebo.

This clone has a handful of counts. The chain employs TRBV27 and TRBJ2-7; no definite D call. V was shortened by 3 bases and J by 2 bases, with 11 bases between the two germline ends. Germline V gives CDR1 MNHEY, CDR2 SMNVEV (reference sequence). The CDR3 length is 14 residues. The CDR3 DNA is TGTGCCAGCAGTTTCCGCGAGAAGACCTACGAGCAGTACTTC. Translation: CASSFREKTYEQYF.

The chain is built from TRBV28 and TRBJ1-6; TRBD1 is a possible D gene (6 bases). Trimming removed 5 bases at V and 7 bases at J, with 12 bases between. The germline CDR1 and CDR2 sequences are MDHEN and SYDVKM. The CDR3 has 14 amino acids. The CDR3 region is CASSQGHPNSPLHF. The CDR3 nucleotides are TGTGCCAGCAGTCAGGGACACCCGAATTCACCCCTCCACTTT.

The J gene is TRBJ2-1, the V gene TRBV7-3; 11 bases are a match to TRBD2. The germline gives CDR1 SGHTA, CDR2 FQGTGA. V dropped 5 bases and J dropped 3; count of bases not matched to a gene: 3. The CDR3 contains 15 residues. The CDR3 DNA follows: TGTGCCAGCAGCGTGACTAGCGGGAACTACAATGAGCAGTTCTTC. Encoded protein: CASSVTSGNYNEQFF.

The J gene is TRBJ2-3, the V gene TRBV28; 7 positions match TRBD2. This CDR3 is 15 amino acids long. Germline lookup yields CDR1 MDHEN and CDR2 SYDVKM. The V and J ends lost 5 bases and 2 bases, in that order; junction bases with no gene match: 7. The CDR3 loop is CASSTAGTNTDTQYF. CDR3 coding DNA: TGTGCCAGCAGTACTGCCGGGACTAACACAGATACGCAGTATTTT.

The genes are TRBV6-2 or TRBV6-3 and TRBJ2-7; 8 bases fit TRBD2. The V gene end was trimmed by 0 bases and the J gene end by 6 bases; junction bases not matched to a gene: 4. In germline, CDR1 is MNHEY, CDR2 SVGEGT. CDR3 length: 14 residues. The CDR3 sequence is CASSYSATSAEQYF. In nucleotides, the CDR3 is TGTGCCAGCAGTTACTCGGCGACTAGCGCCGAGCAGTACTTC.

The gene calls are TRBV18 and TRBJ2-7; D may be TRBD2 (7 bases). Trimming took off 2 bases at V and 5 bases at J, with 13 bases between the two ends. The CDR3 is 14 residues long. Germline CDR1 reads KGHSH; CDR2 reads LQKENI. CDR3 coding DNA: TGTGCCAGCTCACCAAGGGGAGGGGGAGACGAGCAGTACTTC. Residues: CASSPRGGGDEQYF.